This TCR beta chain was captured by sequencing in a study of blood T cell repertoires in COVID-19. Per the authors' pipeline: Amplification with reference gene primers provided the estimates of nucleated cell counts. Profiled with immunoSEQ multiplex PCR; TCRdb holds only in-frame clones, not every one. V and J calls and clone size are copied from that table; D and trimming were computed from the DNA. In the table there are approximately 210,000 clones, around 84% of which are singletons. This CDR3 region has 12 residues. The germline gives CDR1 SEHNR, CDR2 FQNEAQ (reference sequence). V was cut by 5 bases and J by 2 bases, with 7 bases left in between.

This clonotype originated in a man in his fifties with COVID-19, enrolled during active disease. Sequencing was done on a sample of peripheral blood. The gene calls are TRBV7-9 and TRBJ2-7, with D hard to call. The CDR3 loop is CASSRDTYEQYF. As DNA, the CDR3 is TGTGCCAGCAGCCGTGACACCTACGAGCAGTACTTC.